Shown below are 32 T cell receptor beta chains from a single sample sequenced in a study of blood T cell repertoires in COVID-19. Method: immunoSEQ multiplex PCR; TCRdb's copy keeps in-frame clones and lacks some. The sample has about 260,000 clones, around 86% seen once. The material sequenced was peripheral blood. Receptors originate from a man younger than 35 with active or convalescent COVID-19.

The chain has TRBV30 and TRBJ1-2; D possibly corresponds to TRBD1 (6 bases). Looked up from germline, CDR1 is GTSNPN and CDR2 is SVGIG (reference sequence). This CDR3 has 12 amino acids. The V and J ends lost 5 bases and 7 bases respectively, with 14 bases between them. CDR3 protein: CAWGAGEGGYTF. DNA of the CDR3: TGTGCCTGGGGGGCAGGGGAGGGTGGCTACACCTTC. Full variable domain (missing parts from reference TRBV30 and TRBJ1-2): SQTIHQWPATLVQPVGSPLSLECTVEGTSNPNLYWYRQAAGRGLQLLFYSVGIGQISSEVPQNLSASRPQDRQFILSSKKLLLSDSGFYLCAWGAGEGGYTFGSGTRLTVV.

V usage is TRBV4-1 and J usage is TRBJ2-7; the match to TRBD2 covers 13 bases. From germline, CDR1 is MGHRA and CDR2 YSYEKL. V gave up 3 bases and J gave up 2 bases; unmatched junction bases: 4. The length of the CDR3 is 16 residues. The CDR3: CASSHSTSGRAYEQYF. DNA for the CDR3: TGCGCCAGCAGCCATAGCACTAGCGGGAGGGCCTACGAGCAGTACTTC.

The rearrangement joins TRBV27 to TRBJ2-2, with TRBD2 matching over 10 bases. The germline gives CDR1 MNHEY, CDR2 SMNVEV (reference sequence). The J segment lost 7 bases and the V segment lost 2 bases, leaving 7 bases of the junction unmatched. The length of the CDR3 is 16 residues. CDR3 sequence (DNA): TGTGCCAGCAGTTTACTAGCGGGAGCCGAGGGCGGGGAGCTGTTTTTT. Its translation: CASSLLAGAEGGELFF.

In nucleotides, the CDR3 is TGTGCCAGCAGCCAAGTCGGCCTAGCGGGGACCTACGAGCAGTACTTC. Amino acids: CASSQVGLAGTYEQYF. V and J are TRBV4-2 and TRBJ2-7, with TRBD2 matching 9 bases. The CDR3 runs to 16 residues. Germline V CDR1 and CDR2: LGHNA, YNFKEQ. V trimming: 1 base; J trimming: 2 bases; junction bases outside the gene matches: 6.

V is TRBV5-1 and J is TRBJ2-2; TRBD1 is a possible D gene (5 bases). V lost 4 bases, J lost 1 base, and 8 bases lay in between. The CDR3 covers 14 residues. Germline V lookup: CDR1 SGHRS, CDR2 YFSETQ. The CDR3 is CASSPGQNTGELFF. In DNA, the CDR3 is TGCGCCAGCAGCCCCGGACAGAACACCGGGGAGCTGTTTTTT.

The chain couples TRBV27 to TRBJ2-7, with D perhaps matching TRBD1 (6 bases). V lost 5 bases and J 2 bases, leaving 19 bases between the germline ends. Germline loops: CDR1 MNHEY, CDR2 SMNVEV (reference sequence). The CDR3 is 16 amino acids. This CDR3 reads CASSTYYRDLTYEQYF. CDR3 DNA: TGTGCCAGCAGTACCTACTACAGGGATCTAACCTACGAGCAGTACTTC.

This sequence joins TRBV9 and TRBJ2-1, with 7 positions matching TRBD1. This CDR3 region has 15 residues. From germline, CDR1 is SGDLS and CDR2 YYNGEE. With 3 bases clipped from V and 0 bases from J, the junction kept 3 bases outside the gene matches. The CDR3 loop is CASSGGTVSYNEQFF. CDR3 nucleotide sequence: TGTGCCAGCAGCGGGGGGACAGTCTCCTACAATGAGCAGTTCTTC.

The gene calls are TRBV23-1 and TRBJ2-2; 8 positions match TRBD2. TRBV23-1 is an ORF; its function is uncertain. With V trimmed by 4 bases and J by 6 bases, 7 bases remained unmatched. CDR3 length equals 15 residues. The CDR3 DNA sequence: TGCGCCAGCAGTCGCCGGACTAGCATGGCCGGGGAGCTGTTTTTT. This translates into CASSRRTSMAGELFF.

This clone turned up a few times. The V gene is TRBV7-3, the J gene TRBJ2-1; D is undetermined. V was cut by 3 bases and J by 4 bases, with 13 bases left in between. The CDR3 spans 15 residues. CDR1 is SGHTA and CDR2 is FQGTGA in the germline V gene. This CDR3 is CASSFGYGEYNEQFF. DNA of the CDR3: TGTGCCAGCAGCTTCGGGTACGGTGAATACAATGAGCAGTTCTTC. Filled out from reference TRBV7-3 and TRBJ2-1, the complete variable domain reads GAGVSQTPSNKVTEKGKYVELRCDPISGHTALYWYRQSLGQGPEFLIYFQGTGAADDSGLPNDRFFAVRPEGSVSTLKIQRTERGDSAVYLCASSFGYGEYNEQFFGPGTRLTVL.

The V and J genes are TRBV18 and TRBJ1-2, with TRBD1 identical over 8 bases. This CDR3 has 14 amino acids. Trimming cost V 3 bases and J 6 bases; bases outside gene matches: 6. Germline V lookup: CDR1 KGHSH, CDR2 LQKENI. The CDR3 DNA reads TGTGCCAGCTCACCTCTCCAGGGGGCTGATGGCTACACCTTC. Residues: CASSPLQGADGYTF.

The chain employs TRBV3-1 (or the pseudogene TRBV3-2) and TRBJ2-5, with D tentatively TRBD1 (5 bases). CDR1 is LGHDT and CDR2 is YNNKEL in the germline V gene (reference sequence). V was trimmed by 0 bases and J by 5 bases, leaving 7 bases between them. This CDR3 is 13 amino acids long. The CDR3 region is CASSQEGPETQYF. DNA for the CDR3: TGTGCCAGCAGCCAAGAGGGGCCGGAGACCCAGTACTTC.

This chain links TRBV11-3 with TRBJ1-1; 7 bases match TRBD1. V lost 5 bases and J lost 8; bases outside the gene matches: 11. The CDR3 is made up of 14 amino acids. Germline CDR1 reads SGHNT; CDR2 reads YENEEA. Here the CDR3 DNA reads TGTGCCAGCAGCCTCCGAGGGGGCCCTTACGAAGCTTTCTTT. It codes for CASSLRGGPYEAFF.

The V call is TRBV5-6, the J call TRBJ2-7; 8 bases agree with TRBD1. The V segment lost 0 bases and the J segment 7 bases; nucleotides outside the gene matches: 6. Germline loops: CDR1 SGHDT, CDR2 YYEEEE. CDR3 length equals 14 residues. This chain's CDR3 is CASSLAGGLGEQYF. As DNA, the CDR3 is TGTGCCAGCAGCTTGGCAGGGGGCTTAGGGGAGCAGTACTTC.

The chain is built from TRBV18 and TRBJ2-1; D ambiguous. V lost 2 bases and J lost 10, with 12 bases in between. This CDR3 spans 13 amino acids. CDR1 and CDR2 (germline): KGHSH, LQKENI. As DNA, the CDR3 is TGTGCCAGCTCACCAAGTGGGCTGGTGGAGCAGTTCTTC. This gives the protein CASSPSGLVEQFF. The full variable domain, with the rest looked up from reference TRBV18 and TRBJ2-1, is NAGVMQNPRHLVRRRGQEARLRCSPMKGHSHVYWYRQLPEEGLKFMVYLQKENIIDESGMPKERFSAEFPKEGPSILRIQQVVRGDSAAYFCASSPSGLVEQFFGPGTRLTVL.

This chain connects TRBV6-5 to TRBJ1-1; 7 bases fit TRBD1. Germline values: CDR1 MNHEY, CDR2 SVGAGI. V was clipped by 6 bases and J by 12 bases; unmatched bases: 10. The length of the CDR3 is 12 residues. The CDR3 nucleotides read TGTGCCAGCAGCCAGCCGGGACAGACGACTTTCTTT. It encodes CASSQPGQTTFF.

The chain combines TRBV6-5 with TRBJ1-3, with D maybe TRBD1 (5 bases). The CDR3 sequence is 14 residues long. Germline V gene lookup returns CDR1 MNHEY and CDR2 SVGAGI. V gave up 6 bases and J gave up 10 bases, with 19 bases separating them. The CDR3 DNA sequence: TGTGCCAGCAGCTACGGGTACCCCTCAGGGACCATATATTTT. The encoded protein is CASSYGYPSGTIYF.

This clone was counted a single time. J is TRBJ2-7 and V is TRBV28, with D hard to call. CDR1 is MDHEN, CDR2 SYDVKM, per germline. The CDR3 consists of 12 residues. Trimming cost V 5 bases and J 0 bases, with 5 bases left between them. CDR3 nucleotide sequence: TGTGCCAGCAGTATCAGCTCCTACGAGCAGTACTTC. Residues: CASSISSYEQYF.

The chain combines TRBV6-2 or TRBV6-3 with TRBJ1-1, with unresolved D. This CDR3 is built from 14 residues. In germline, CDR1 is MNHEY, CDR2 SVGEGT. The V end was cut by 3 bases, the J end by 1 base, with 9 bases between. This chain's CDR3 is CASSYHGRNTEAFF. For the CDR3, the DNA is TGTGCCAGCAGTTATCACGGTCGGAACACTGAAGCTTTCTTT.

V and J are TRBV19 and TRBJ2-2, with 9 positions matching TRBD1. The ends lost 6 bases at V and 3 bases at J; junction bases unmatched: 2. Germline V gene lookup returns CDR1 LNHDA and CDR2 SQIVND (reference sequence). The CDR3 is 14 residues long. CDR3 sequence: CASRTGGDTGELFF. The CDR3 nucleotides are TGTGCCAGTAGGACAGGGGGGGACACCGGGGAGCTGTTTTTT. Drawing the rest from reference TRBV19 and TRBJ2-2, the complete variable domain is DGGITQSPKYLFRKEGQNVTLSCEQNLNHDAMYWYRQDPGQGLRLIYYSQIVNDFQKGDIAEGYSVSREKKESFPLTVTSAQKNPTAFYLCASRTGGDTGELFFGEGSRLTVL.

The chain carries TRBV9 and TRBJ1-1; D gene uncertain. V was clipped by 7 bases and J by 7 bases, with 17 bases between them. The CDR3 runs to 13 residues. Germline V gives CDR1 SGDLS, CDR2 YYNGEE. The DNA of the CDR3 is TGTGCCAGCGGGCTCACGGAACTCAATGAAGCTTTCTTT. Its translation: CASGLTELNEAFF.

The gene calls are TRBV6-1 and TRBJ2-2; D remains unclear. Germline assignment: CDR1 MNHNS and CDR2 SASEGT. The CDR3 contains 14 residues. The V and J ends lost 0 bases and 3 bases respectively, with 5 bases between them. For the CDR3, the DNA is TGTGCCAGCAGTGAAGCGCTAGACACCGGGGAGCTGTTTTTT. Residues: CASSEALDTGELFF.

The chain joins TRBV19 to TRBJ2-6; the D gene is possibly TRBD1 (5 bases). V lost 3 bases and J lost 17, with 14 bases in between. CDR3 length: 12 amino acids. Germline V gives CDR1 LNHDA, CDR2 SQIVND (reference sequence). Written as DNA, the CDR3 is TGTGCCAGTAGTATTGGGTACAGGATCATGACTTTC. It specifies CASSIGYRIMTF.

The CDR3 nucleotides read TGTGCCACCAGTGCCCGTCCACCCCTCCACTTT. This encodes CATSARPPLHF. V gene TRBV24-1 combines with J gene TRBJ1-6; D is uncertain. Trimming took off 5 bases at V and 11 bases at J, with 6 bases between the two ends. Germline loops: CDR1 KGHDR, CDR2 SFDVKD. The CDR3 totals 11 residues.

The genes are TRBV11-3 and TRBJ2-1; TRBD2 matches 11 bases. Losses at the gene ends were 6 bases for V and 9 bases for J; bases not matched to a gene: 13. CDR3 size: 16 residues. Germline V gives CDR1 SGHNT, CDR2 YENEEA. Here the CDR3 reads CASRTSGSGVLGEQFF. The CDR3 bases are TGTGCCAGCAGAACTAGCGGGAGCGGGGTCTTGGGTGAGCAGTTCTTC.

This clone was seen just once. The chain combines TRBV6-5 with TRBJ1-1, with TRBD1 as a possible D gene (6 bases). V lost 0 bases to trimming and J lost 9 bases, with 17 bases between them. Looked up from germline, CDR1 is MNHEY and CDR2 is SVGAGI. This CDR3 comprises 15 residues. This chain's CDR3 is CASSYSNRAGTKAFF. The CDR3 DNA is TGTGCCAGCAGTTACTCGAACAGGGCGGGTACGAAAGCTTTCTTT.

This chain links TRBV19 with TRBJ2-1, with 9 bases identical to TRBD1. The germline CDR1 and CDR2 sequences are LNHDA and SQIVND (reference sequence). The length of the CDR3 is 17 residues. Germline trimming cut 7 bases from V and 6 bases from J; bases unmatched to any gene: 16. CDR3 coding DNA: TGTGCCAGTACCTCCGGGACAGGGAGAGGTAGTGGCAATGAGCAGTTCTTC. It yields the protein CASTSGTGRGSGNEQFF.

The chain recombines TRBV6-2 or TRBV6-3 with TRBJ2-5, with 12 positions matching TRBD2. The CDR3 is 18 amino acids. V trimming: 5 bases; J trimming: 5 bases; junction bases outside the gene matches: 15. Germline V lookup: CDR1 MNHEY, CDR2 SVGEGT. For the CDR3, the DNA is TGTGCCAGCAGTCGCCGGACTAGCGGGACTCTTTTTTCGGAGACCCAGTACTTC. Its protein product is CASSRRTSGTLFSETQYF.

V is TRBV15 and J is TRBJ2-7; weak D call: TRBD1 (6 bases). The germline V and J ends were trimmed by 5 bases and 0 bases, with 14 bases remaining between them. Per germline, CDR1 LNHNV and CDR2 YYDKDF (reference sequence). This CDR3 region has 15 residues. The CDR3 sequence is CATSDTGSSSYEQYF. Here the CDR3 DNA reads TGTGCCACCAGCGACACAGGGAGTAGCTCCTACGAGCAGTACTTC.

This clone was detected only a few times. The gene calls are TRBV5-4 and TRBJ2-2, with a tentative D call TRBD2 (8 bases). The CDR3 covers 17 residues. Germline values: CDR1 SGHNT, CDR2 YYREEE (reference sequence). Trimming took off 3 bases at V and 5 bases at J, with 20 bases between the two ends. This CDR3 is CASSSGGDSRLTGELFF. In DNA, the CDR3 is TGTGCCAGCAGCTCGGGGGGGGACAGCCGCCTTACCGGGGAGCTGTTTTTT.

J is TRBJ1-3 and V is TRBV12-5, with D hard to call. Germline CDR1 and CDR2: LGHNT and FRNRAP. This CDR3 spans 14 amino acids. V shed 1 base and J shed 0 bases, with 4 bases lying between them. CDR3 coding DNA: TGTGCTAGTGGTTTGGGGCCCTCTGGAAACACCATATATTTT. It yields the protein CASGLGPSGNTIYF. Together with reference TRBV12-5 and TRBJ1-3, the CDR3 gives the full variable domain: DARVTQTPRHKVTEMGQEVTMRCQPILGHNTVFWYRQTMMQGLELLAYFRNRAPLDDSGMPKDRFSAEMPDATLATLKIQPSEPRDSAVYFCASGLGPSGNTIYFGEGSWLTVV.

The CDR3 DNA sequence: TGTGCCAGCAGCTTAAACTGGCAGGGGAGAGATGGCTACACCTTC. As protein: CASSLNWQGRDGYTF. The chain has TRBV7-2 and TRBJ1-2, with D possibly matching TRBD1 (6 bases). This CDR3 spans 15 amino acids. V shed 2 bases and J shed 6 bases, with 16 bases lying between them. From germline, CDR1 is SGHTA and CDR2 FQGNSA. Full variable domain (outside the CDR3, taken from reference TRBV7-2 and TRBJ1-2): GAGVSQSPSNKVTEKGKDVELRCDPISGHTALYWYRQSLGQGLEFLIYFQGNSAPDKSGLPSDRFSAERTGGSVSTLTIQRTQQEDSAVYLCASSLNWQGRDGYTFGSGTRLTVV.

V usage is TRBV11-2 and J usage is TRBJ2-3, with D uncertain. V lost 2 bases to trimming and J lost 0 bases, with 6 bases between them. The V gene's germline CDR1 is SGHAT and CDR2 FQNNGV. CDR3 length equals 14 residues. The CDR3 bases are TGTGCCAGCAGCTTATCCCCTAGCACAGATACGCAGTATTTT. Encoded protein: CASSLSPSTDTQYF.